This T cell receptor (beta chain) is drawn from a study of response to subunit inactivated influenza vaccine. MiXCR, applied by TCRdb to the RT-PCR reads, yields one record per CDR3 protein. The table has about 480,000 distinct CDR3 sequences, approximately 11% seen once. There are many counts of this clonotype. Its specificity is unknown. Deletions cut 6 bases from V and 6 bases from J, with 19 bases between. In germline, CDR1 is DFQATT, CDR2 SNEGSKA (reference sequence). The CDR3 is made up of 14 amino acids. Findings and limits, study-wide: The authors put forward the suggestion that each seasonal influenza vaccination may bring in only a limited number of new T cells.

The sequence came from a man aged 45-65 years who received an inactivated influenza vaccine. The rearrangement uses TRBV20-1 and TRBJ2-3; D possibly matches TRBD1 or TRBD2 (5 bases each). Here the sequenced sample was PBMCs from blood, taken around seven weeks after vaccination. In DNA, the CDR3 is TGCAGTGCCCACGGGACCTACCGAGGGGATACGCAGTATTTT. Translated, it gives CSAHGTYRGDTQYF.